The 5 T cell receptor beta chains presented below share a single source sample, sequenced in a study of T-cell memory formation after mild COVID-19. TCRdb fed the 5' RACE reads into MiXCR, producing one record per CDR3 protein. The sample holds hundreds of thousands of distinct CDR3 sequences, about 15% seen once. The sequenced sample was PBMCs or a T cell subset sorted from them (not recorded which). These receptors were taken from a man younger than 35 who had mild COVID-19 (a few samples of this study predate the infection). Cell type and time point are not known.

The table lists this clonotype with many counts. V usage is TRBV27 and J usage is TRBJ2-3, with D unclear. This CDR3 comprises 12 residues. V was shortened by 6 bases and J by 0 bases, with 4 bases between the two germline ends. In germline, CDR1 is MNHEY, CDR2 SMNVEV (reference sequence). The CDR3: CASRTSTDTQYF. CDR3 coding DNA: TGTGCCAGCAGGACTAGCACAGATACGCAGTATTTT.

V and J are TRBV24-1 and TRBJ2-3; TRBD1 might be the D (5 bases). The ends were cut back, 0 bases at V and 2 bases at J, with 8 bases in the middle. The CDR3 extends over 15 amino acids. The germline V gene has CDR1 KGHDR and CDR2 SFDVKD. The CDR3 here is CATSDLEDITDTQYF. The CDR3 DNA sequence: TGTGCCACCAGTGATTTGGAGGACATCACAGATACGCAGTATTTT.

The CDR3 region has the DNA TGTGCCACCAGCAGCAGATACGAGCAGTACTTC. This encodes CATSSRYEQYF. The chain couples TRBV15 to TRBJ2-7; D unresolved. From germline, CDR1 is LNHNV and CDR2 YYDKDF (reference sequence). CDR3 length equals 11 residues. The ends were cut back, 3 bases at V and 4 bases at J, with 4 bases in the middle. Together with reference TRBV15 and TRBJ2-7, the CDR3 gives the full variable domain: DAMVIQNPRYQVTQFGKPVTLSCSQTLNHNVMYWYQQKSSQAPKLLFHYYDKDFNNEADTPDNFQSRRPNTSFCFLDIRSPGLGDTAMYLCATSSRYEQYFGPGTRLTVT.

This clonotype was detected only a few times. This chain joins TRBV20-1 and TRBJ1-1, with D possibly matching TRBD1 (6 bases). The CDR3 consists of 14 residues. The germline CDR1 and CDR2 sequences are DFQATT and SNEGSKA (reference sequence). The V end lost 1 base, the J end lost 2 bases, and 11 bases lay between the germline ends. Here the CDR3 reads CSARVPQGNTEAFF. DNA of the CDR3: TGCAGTGCTAGAGTCCCACAGGGAAACACTGAAGCTTTCTTT.

This clonotype has just a few counts. The chain is built from TRBV7-9 and TRBJ1-2; 8 bases align to TRBD1. In germline, CDR1 is SEHNR, CDR2 FQNEAQ (reference sequence). The CDR3 is made up of 15 amino acids. The ends lost 1 base at V and 0 bases at J; junction bases unmatched: 1. The CDR3 coding sequence is TGTGCCAGCAGCTTAGTGGACAGGGCTAACTATGGCTACACCTTC. Translated, it gives CASSLVDRANYGYTF.